The clone carrying this TCR beta chain came up a few times. The antigen remains unidentified. These data belong to a study of T cells in Graves' hyperthyroidism and ophthalmopathy. About the study: Specimen type is peripheral blood, collected at initial diagnosis prior to any treatment. Study-level points and caveats: The blood repertoire included most of the expanded thyroid clonotypes above 0.001.

Germline V gene data show CDR1 as DFQATT and CDR2 as SNEGSKA (reference sequence). V gave up 0 bases and J gave up 4 bases; unmatched junction bases: 7. CDR3 length: 15 amino acids. TCR beta CDR3 region amplification was performed from RNA transcripts. HTBI primers drove first-round RT-PCR of the TCR CDR3. TCRdb re-called the multiplex PCR reads with MiXCR, one entry per CDR3 protein. This table has about 480,000 distinct CDR3 sequences, roughly 14% appearing once. The V gene is TRBV20-1, the J gene TRBJ1-2; 8 bases agree with TRBD1. The origin of this receptor is a young woman with Graves' hyperthyroidism. The specimen was blood. The CDR3 reads CSARDHGQGTYGYTF. CDR3 DNA: TGCAGTGCTAGAGACCATGGACAGGGCACCTATGGCTACACCTTC.